This T cell receptor (beta chain) was obtained from a study of blood T cell repertoires in COVID-19. Turning to the study itself: Sites across the United States, Italy and Spain contributed samples from acute and convalescent COVID-19.

The authors' processing: Amplifying reference gene primers gave estimates of nucleated cell counts. Some clones are missing from TCRdb's copy, which holds only in-frame ones; the method was immunoSEQ multiplex PCR. V and J calls plus clone size are reproduced from that table; the DNA served to infer D and trimming. The data contain 200,000 to 300,000 clones, around 84% of them singletons. This TCR derives from a man in his forties or fifties who had recovered from COVID-19. The sequenced sample was peripheral blood.

CDR3 nucleotide sequence: TGTGCCAGCAGCACTAGCGGGGGACTTCACACCGGGGAGCTGTTTTTT. Amino acid sequence: CASSTSGGLHTGELFF. The chain links TRBV7-2 to TRBJ2-2, with 11 bases identical to TRBD2. Per germline, CDR1 SGHTA and CDR2 FQGNSA. The CDR3 totals 16 residues. Trimming took 5 bases from V and 3 from J; bases not matched to a gene: 5.